This T cell receptor beta chain was sequenced in a study of blood T cells in healthy people across ages. CDR1 SGHKS and CDR2 YYEKEE come from the germline V gene (reference sequence). Trimming stripped 3 bases from V and 0 bases from J, with 22 bases between. The CDR3 totals 18 residues. Study-wide findings and caveats: A roughly linear fall in TCR beta diversity per million T cells was seen with increasing age. When set beside aged donors, long-lived donors presented more naive CD4+ cells and higher diversity. The unknown donor CMV status may have confounded expanded clonotype changes.

Only a few counts were recorded for this clonotype. Its antigen remains unidentified. A second PCR, run for roughly 7 to 11 cycles, used a sample-barcoded 5' primer plus a J-beta primer mix. A template-switch adaptor containing 12 random nucleotides labeled each cDNA molecule. Each CDR3 protein gets one entry after TCRdb re-called the 5' RACE reads with MiXCR. This table has some 890,000 distinct CDR3 sequences, around 29% appearing once. The same sample was also studied in work on T cells of mothers and their children.

The sequenced sample consisted of blood. The chain recombines TRBV5-5 with TRBJ2-7, with D tentatively TRBD1 (5 bases). The clonotype was recovered from a woman aged 35 to 49 in good health. The CDR3 protein is CASSSSPPWTPYSYEQYF. The CDR3 bases are TGTGCCAGCAGCTCCTCCCCCCCCTGGACACCTTACTCCTACGAGCAGTACTTC.